Detailed here is one T cell receptor beta chain. Its specificity is unknown. The record originates from a study of siplizumab effects on memory and regulatory T cells. Regarding the study as a whole: Sequences below about 10^-5 frequency were poorly captured, and few alloreactive clones mapped to unstimulated subsets. Siplizumab significantly lowered the alloreactive sequences that could be traced to unstimulated CD4+ memory cells. Relative to controls at less than 35%, mappable alloreactive CD4+ clones exhibited a mean Treg-derived proportion of approximately 70% with siplizumab.

The table came from immunoSEQ multiplex PCR; TCRdb's copy has only in-frame clones and leaves some out. The sample lists over 65,000 clones, 95% occurring once. CDR3 length: 19 residues. The germline CDR1 and CDR2 sequences are KGHSH and LQKENI. The V end was cut by 5 bases, the J end by 0 bases, with 26 bases between. This sequence originates from a human donor in good health. The chain recombines TRBV18 with TRBJ2-7; a weak D match, TRBD2 (6 bases). What was sequenced was CD8+ T cells sorted from blood. The CDR3 sequence: CASSAQGHPRAGSSYEQYF. CDR3 DNA sequence: TGTGCCAGCTCAGCCCAAGGACATCCAAGAGCGGGCAGCTCCTACGAGCAGTACTTC.